Below are 13 T cell receptor beta chains sequenced from a single sample in a study of response to subunit inactivated influenza vaccine. In TCRdb, the RT-PCR reads were re-called with MiXCR into one record per CDR3 protein. The data contain about 520,000 distinct CDR3 sequences, 25% of them singletons. The material sequenced was CD4+ T cells sorted from PBMCs, taken about 5 days after vaccination. The origin of the receptors is a man in his forties or fifties who received an inactivated influenza vaccine.

This clonotype has more than one count but fewer than ten. The genes are TRBV5-1 and TRBJ2-2; a weak D match, TRBD1 (6 bases). Germline-derived CDR1 and CDR2 are SGHRS and YFSETQ. This CDR3 is 17 amino acids long. Trimming took off 0 bases at V and 5 bases at J, with 17 bases between the two ends. The CDR3 protein is CASSLASGTLRTGELFF. The CDR3 nucleotides are TGCGCCAGCAGCTTGGCCTCCGGGACACTGAGGACCGGGGAGCTGTTTTTT.

This chain connects TRBV15 to TRBJ2-3; D gene unclear. Germline CDR1 is LNHNV and CDR2 is YYDKDF (reference sequence). V dropped 7 bases and J dropped 2 bases, with 7 bases sitting between them. CDR3 length: 12 residues. The CDR3 bases are TGTGCCACCACGTCCGCCACAGATACGCAGTATTTT. This encodes CATTSATDTQYF.

A few counts support this clonotype. This sequence joins TRBV28 and TRBJ2-7, with 11 bases fitting TRBD2. V trimming: 4 bases; J trimming: 4 bases; junction bases outside the gene matches: 18. This CDR3 has 19 amino acids. Germline V gene data show CDR1 as MDHEN and CDR2 as SYDVKM. CDR3 loop: CASSSPFEASGRKVYEQYF. CDR3 in DNA: TGTGCCAGCAGTTCCCCATTCGAGGCTAGCGGGAGGAAGGTGTACGAGCAGTACTTC.

This clonotype has only a few counts. The chain employs TRBV29-1 and TRBJ2-5; no clear D gene. V lost 0 bases and J 4 bases, leaving 18 bases between the germline ends. This CDR3 has 16 amino acids. CDR1 SQVTM and CDR2 ANQGSEA come from the germline V gene. CDR3 bases: TGCAGCGTTGAAGAGCCCCTACGGACCCGGAGAGAGACCCAGTACTTC. It is translated as CSVEEPLRTRRETQYF.

This clonotype was seen more than once but under ten times. The chain carries TRBV5-1 and TRBJ2-5, with TRBD2 identical over 8 bases. Germline V lookup: CDR1 SGHRS, CDR2 YFSETQ. The CDR3 totals 16 residues. The V segment lost 0 bases and the J segment 1 base; nucleotides outside the gene matches: 5. CDR3 protein: CASSLGSGAPQETQYF. The CDR3 DNA reads as TGCGCCAGCAGCTTGGGTAGCGGGGCCCCCCAAGAGACCCAGTACTTC.

This clonotype was detected only a few times. The chain has TRBV6-1 and TRBJ2-1; 12 positions agree with TRBD2. The J segment lost 3 bases and the V segment lost 3 bases, leaving 0 bases of the junction unmatched. The germline V gene encodes CDR1 MNHNS and CDR2 SASEGT. There are 15 residues in the CDR3. CDR3 nucleotides: TGTGCCAGCAGTGAGGGACTAGCGGGCTACAATGAGCAGTTCTTC. This encodes CASSEGLAGYNEQFF.

The chain recombines TRBV12-3 or TRBV12-4 with TRBJ1-1; possible D gene TRBD1, 5 bases. The CDR3 runs 14 residues. Trimming shortened V by 5 bases and J by 1 base, and 11 bases separated the two germline ends. Here the CDR3 DNA reads TGTGCCAGCAGTCGATCAGGGAGGAACACTGAAGCTTTCTTT. It codes for CASSRSGRNTEAFF.

The chain recombines TRBV29-1 with TRBJ1-2, with TRBD1 as a possible D gene (6 bases). The V end lost 6 bases, the J end lost 4 bases, and 12 bases lay between the germline ends. CDR1 and CDR2 from the germline V gene are SQVTM and ANQGSEA. This CDR3 has 12 amino acids. DNA of the CDR3: TGCAGCGTGATACAGGGTACCTATGGCTACACCTTC. It encodes CSVIQGTYGYTF.

This clonotype was counted a few times. The gene calls are TRBV12-3 or TRBV12-4 and TRBJ2-1, with D perhaps matching TRBD1 (5 bases). The CDR3 has 13 amino acids. V was clipped by 3 bases and J by 5 bases, with 8 bases between them. The CDR3 DNA is TGTGCCAGCAGTTTCGACAGTGACAATGAGCAGTTCTTC. Encoded protein: CASSFDSDNEQFF.

This clonotype was observed a few times. The chain links TRBV4-2 to TRBJ2-4; a weak D match, TRBD2 (6 bases). With 1 base removed from V and 1 base from J, the gap between germline ends came to 14 bases. The V gene's germline CDR1 is LGHNA and CDR2 YNFKEQ. The CDR3 runs 17 residues. The CDR3 loop reads CASSQVTGGRAKNIQYF. The CDR3 nucleotides read TGTGCCAGCAGCCAAGTGACCGGGGGTCGGGCCAAAAACATTCAGTACTTC.

The chain links TRBV12-3 or TRBV12-4 to TRBJ2-7; the match to TRBD1 covers 9 bases. This CDR3 has 14 amino acids. V was clipped by 5 bases and J by 6 bases; unmatched bases: 8. CDR3 DNA sequence: TGTGCCAGCAGTCAGGGGACAGGGTTAGGCGAGCAGTACTTC. Its protein product is CASSQGTGLGEQYF.

J is TRBJ2-7 and V is TRBV6-1; tentative D call: TRBD1 (5 bases). V was cut by 7 bases and J by 3 bases, with 10 bases left in between. The germline CDR1 and CDR2 sequences are MNHNS and SASEGT. The CDR3 consists of 12 residues. CDR3 residues: CASKLDSYEQYF. The CDR3 DNA reads TGTGCCAGCAAATTAGACAGCTACGAGCAGTACTTC.

The chain carries TRBV15 and TRBJ2-2, with D unresolved. Germline V gene sequence: CDR1 LNHNV, CDR2 YYDKDF (reference sequence). Trimming took 0 bases from V and 6 from J, leaving 5 bases between them. The CDR3 contains 13 residues. The CDR3: CATSRDFPGELFF. The CDR3, as DNA: TGTGCCACCAGCAGAGATTTCCCCGGGGAGCTGTTTTTT.